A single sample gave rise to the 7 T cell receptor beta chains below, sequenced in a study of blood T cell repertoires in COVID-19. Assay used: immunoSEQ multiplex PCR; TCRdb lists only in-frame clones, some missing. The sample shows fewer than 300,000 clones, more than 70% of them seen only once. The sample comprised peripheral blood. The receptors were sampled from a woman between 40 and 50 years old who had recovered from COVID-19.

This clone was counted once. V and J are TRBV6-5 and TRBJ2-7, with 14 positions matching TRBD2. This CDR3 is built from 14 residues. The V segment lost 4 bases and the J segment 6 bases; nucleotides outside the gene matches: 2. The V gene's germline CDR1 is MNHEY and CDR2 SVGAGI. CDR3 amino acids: CASSSGLAGAEQYV. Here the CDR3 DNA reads TGTGCCAGCAGTTCGGGACTAGCGGGAGCCGAGCAGTACGTC.

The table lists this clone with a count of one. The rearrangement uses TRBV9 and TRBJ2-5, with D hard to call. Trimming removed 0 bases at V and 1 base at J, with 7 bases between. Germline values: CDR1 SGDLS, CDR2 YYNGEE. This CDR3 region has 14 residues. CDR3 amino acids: CASSVGVVQETQYF. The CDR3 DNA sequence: TGTGCCAGCAGCGTAGGCGTCGTCCAAGAGACCCAGTACTTC. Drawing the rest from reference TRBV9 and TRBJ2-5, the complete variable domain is DSGVTQTPKHLITATGQRVTLRCSPRSGDLSVYWYQQSLDQGLQFLIQYYNGEERAKGNILERFSAQQFPDLHSELNLSSLELGDSALYFCASSVGVVQETQYFGPGTRLLVL.

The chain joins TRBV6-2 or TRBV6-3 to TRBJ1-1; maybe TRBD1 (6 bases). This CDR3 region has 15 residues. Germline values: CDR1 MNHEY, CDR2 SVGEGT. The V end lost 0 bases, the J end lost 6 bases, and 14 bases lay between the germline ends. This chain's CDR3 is CASSYSWGGLAEAFF. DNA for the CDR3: TGTGCCAGCAGTTACTCGTGGGGGGGGCTGGCTGAAGCTTTCTTT.

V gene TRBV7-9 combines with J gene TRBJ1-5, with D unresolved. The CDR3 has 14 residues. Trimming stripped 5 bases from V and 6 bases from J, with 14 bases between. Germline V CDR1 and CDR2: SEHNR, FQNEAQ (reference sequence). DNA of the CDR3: TGTGCCAGCAGCCATGGCGGGGTAGCTCAGCCCCAGCATTTT. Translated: CASSHGGVAQPQHF. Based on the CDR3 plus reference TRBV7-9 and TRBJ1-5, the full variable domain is DTGVSQNPRHKITKRGQNVTFRCDPISEHNRLYWYRQTLGQGPEFLTYFQNEAQLEKSRLLSDRFSAERPKGSFSTLEIQRTEQGDSAMYLCASSHGGVAQPQHFGDGTRLSIL.

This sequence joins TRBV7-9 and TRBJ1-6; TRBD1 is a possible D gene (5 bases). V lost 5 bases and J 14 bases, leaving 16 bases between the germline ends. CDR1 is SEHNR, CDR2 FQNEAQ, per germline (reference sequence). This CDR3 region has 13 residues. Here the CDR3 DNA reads TGTGCCAGCAGCACAGGACCGAGTCTGTCCCTCCACTTT. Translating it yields CASSTGPSLSLHF. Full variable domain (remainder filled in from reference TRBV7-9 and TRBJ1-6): DTGVSQNPRHKITKRGQNVTFRCDPISEHNRLYWYRQTLGQGPEFLTYFQNEAQLEKSRLLSDRFSAERPKGSFSTLEIQRTEQGDSAMYLCASSTGPSLSLHFGNGTRLTVT.

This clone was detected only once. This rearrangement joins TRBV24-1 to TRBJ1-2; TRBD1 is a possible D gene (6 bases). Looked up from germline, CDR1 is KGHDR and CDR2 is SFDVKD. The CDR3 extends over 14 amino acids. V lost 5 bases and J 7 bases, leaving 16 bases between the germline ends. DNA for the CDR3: TGTGCCACCAGTGGAGACCACAGGGTGGGTGGCTACACCTTC. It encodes CATSGDHRVGGYTF.

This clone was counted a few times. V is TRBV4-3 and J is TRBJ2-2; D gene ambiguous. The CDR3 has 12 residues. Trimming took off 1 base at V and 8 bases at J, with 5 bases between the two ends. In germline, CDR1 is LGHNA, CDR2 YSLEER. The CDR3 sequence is CASSQAGGELFF. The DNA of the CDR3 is TGCGCCAGCAGCCAAGCGGGTGGGGAGCTGTTTTTT.